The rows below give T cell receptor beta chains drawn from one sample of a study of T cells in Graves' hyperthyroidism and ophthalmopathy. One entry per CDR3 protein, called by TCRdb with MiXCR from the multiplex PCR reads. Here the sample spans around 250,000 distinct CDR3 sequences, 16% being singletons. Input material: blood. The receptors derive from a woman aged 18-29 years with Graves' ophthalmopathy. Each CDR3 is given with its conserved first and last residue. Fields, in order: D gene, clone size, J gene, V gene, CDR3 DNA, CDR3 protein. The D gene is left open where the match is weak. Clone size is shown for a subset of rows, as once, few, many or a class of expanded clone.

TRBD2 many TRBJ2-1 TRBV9 TGTGCCAGCAGCGCAGGGACTAGCGGGGGAATTGAGCAGTTCTTC CASSAGTSGGIEQFF
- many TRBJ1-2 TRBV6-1 TGTGCCAGCATAACGGGACGGAGGCTGAAGGGCTACACCTTC CASITGRRLKGYTF
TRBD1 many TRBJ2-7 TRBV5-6 TGTGCCAGCAGCGGGGGGACAGGGGGCTACGAGCAGTACTTC CASSGGTGGYEQYF
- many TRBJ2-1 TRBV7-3 TGTGCCAGCAGCACGTGGGGGGCCGTCGGCGATGAGCAGTTCTTC CASSTWGAVGDEQFF
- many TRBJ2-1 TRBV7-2 TGTGCCAGCAGCCGAACGTTCCGGGACGACCACAATGAGCAGTTCTTC CASSRTFRDDHNEQFF
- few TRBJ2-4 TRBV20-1 TGCAGTGCCTCGCGGGACAGAAACATTCAGTACTTC CSASRDRNIQYF
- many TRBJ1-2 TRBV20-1 TGCAGTGCTAGTCGGCGGACCTATGGCTACACCTTC CSASRRTYGYTF
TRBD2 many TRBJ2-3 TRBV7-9 TGTGCCAGCAGCTTAGCGCGTGGCGGGGGGACAGATACGCAGTATTTT CASSLARGGGTDTQYF
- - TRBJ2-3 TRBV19 TGTGCCAGTAGTATAATAGGGGACGGTTCAGATACGCAGTATTTT CASSIIGDGSDTQYF
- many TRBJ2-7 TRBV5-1 TGCGCCAGCAGCTTGATCGAGAGGGGTCGCGAGCAGTACTTC CASSLIERGREQYF
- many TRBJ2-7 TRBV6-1 TGTGCCAGCAGTTACGGCCCCAACTACGAGCAGTACTTC CASSYGPNYEQYF
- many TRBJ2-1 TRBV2 TGTGCCAGCAGTGTTGGGCAGGGTTACAATGAGCAGTTCTTC CASSVGQGYNEQFF
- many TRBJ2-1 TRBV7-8 TGTGCCAGCAGCAAAAAGAGGAGTGGCGATGAGCAGTTCTTC CASSKKRSGDEQFF
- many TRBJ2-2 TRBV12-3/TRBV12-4 TGTGCCAGCAGTCTAGAGGGGTTCGACACCGGGGAGCTGTTTTTT CASSLEGFDTGELFF
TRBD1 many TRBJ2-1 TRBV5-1 TGCGCCAGCAGCCTATCCGGGACAGGGGGCCCCAATGAGCAGTTCTTC CASSLSGTGGPNEQFF
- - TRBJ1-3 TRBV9 TGTGCCAGCAGCGTTCGACCGGAGGACACCATATATTTT CASSVRPEDTIYF
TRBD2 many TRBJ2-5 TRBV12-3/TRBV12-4 TGTGCCAGCAGTCCGACTAGCGGGGAGACCCAGTACTTC CASSPTSGETQYF
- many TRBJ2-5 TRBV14 TGTGCCAGCAGCCTCGGGGTGACCCAGTACTTC CASSLGVTQYF
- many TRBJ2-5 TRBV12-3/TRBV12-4 TGTGCCAGCAGTTTACCCGGAGAGACCCAGTACTTC CASSLPGETQYF
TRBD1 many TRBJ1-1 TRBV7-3 TGTGCCAGCAGCCAGGGGGCGAACACTGAAGCTTTCTTT CASSQGANTEAFF
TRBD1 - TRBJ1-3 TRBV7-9 TGTGCCAGCAGCCCCACTACCGGGACAGGGGCGACCTTCTCTGGAAACACCATATATTTT CASSPTTGTGATFSGNTIYF
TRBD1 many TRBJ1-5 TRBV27 TGTGCCAGCAGTCGGACAGGGAGGGAGCCCCAGCATTTT CASSRTGREPQHF